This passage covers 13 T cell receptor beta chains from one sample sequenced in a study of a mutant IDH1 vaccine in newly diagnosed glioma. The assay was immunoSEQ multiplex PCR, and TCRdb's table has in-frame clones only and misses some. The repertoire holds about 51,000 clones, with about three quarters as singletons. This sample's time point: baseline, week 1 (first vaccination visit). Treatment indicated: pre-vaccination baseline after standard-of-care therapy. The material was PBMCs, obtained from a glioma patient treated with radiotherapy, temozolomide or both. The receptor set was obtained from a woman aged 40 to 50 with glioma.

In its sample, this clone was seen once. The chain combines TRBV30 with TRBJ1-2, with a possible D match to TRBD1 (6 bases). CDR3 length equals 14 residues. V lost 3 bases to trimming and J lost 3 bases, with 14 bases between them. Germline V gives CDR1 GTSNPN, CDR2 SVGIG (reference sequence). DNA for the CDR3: TGTGCCTGGAGGGTGGGGGGGCTTCACTATGGCTACACCTTC. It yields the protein CAWRVGGLHYGYTF.

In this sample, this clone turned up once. CDR3 bases: TGCGCCAGCAGCCCGGCGGCCAGGGGGTCCAAAAACATTCAGTACTTC. The encoded protein is CASSPAARGSKNIQYF. The J gene is TRBJ2-4, the V gene TRBV5-1; 7 nucleotides line up with TRBD1. With 4 bases clipped from V and 2 bases from J, the junction kept 9 bases outside the gene matches. The CDR3 sequence is 16 residues long. Germline V gene data show CDR1 as SGHRS and CDR2 as YFSETQ. The entire variable domain, with the rest obtained from reference TRBV5-1 and TRBJ2-4, is as follows: KAGVTQTPRYLIKTRGQQVTLSCSPISGHRSVSWYQQTPGQGLQFLFEYFSETQRNKGNFPGRFSGRQFSNSRSEMNVSTLELGDSALYLCASSPAARGSKNIQYFGAGTRLSVL.

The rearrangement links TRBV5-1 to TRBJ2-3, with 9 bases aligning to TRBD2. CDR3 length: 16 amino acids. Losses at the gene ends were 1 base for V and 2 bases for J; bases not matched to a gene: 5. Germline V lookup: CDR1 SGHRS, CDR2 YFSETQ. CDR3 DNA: TGCGCCAGCAGCTTGACTAGCGGGTGGGTCACAGATACGCAGTATTTT. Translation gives CASSLTSGWVTDTQYF.

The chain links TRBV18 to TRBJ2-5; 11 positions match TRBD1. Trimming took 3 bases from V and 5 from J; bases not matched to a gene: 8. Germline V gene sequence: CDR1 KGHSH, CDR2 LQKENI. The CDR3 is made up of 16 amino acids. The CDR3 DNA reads TGTGCCAGCTCACCCGGATGGGACAGGGGGACGGAGACCCAGTACTTC. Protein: CASSPGWDRGTETQYF.

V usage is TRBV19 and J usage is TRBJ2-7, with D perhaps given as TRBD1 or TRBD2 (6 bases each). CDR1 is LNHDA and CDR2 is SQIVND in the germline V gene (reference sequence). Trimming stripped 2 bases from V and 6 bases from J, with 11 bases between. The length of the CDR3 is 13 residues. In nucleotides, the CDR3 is TGTGCCAGTAGTATAAGGGGGGATGGCGAGCAGTACTTC. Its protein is CASSIRGDGEQYF.

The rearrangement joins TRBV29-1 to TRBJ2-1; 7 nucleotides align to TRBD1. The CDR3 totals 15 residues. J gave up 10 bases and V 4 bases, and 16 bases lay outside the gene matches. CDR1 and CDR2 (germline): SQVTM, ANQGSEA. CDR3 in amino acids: CSVGSVRGIFSEQFF. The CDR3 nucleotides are TGCAGCGTTGGGTCGGTCAGGGGGATTTTCAGCGAGCAGTTCTTC.

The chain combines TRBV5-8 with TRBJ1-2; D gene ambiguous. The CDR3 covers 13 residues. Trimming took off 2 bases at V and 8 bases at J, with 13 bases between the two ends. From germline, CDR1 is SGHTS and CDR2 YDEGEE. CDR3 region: CASSFGEGKGYTF. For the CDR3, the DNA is TGTGCCAGCAGCTTTGGGGAAGGGAAGGGCTACACCTTC.

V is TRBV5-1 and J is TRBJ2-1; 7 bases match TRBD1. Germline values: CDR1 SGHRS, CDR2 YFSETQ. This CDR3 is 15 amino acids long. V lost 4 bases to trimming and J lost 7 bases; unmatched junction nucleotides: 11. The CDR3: CASSTGTDFLNEQFF. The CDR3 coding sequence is TGCGCCAGCAGCACTGGGACAGACTTCCTAAATGAGCAGTTCTTC. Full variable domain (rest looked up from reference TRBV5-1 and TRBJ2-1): KAGVTQTPRYLIKTRGQQVTLSCSPISGHRSVSWYQQTPGQGLQFLFEYFSETQRNKGNFPGRFSGRQFSNSRSEMNVSTLELGDSALYLCASSTGTDFLNEQFFGPGTRLTVL.

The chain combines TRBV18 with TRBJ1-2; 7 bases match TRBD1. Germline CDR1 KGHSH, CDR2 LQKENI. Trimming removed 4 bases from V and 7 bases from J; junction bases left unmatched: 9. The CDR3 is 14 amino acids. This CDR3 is CASSLAAEGAGYTF. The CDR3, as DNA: TGTGCCAGCTCACTCGCGGCCGAGGGGGCTGGCTACACCTTC.

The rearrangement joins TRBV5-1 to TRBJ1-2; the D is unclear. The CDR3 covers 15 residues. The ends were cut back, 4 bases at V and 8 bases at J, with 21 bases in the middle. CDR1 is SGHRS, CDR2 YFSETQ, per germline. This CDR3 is CASSPGRKTAYGYTF. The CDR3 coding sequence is TGCGCCAGCAGCCCCGGCCGCAAAACCGCCTACGGCTACACCTTC.

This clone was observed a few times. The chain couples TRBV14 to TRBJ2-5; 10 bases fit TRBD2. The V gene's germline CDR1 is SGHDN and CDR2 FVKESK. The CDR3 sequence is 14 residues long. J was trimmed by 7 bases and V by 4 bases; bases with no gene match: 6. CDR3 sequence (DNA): TGTGCCAGCAGCCTCCTAGCGGGGGTAGGGACCCAGTACTTC. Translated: CASSLLAGVGTQYF.

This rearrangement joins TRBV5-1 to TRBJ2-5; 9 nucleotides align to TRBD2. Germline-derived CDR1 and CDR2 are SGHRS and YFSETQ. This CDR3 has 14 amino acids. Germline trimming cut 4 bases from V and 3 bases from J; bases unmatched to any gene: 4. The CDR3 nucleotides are TGCGCCAGCAGCCTGGCTAGCGGGGAAGAGACCCAGTACTTC. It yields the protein CASSLASGEETQYF. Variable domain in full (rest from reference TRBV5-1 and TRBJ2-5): KAGVTQTPRYLIKTRGQQVTLSCSPISGHRSVSWYQQTPGQGLQFLFEYFSETQRNKGNFPGRFSGRQFSNSRSEMNVSTLELGDSALYLCASSLASGEETQYFGPGTRLLVL.

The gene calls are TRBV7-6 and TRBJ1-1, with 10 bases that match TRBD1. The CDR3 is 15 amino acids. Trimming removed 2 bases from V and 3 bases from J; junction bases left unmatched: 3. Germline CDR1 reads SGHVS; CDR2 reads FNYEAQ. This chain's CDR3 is CASSLSGQGDTEAFF. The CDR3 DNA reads TGTGCCAGCAGCTTATCAGGACAGGGGGACACTGAAGCTTTCTTT.